The 27 T cell receptor beta chains in this list originate from one sample, sequenced in a study of blood T cell repertoires in COVID-19. Repertoires were generated with immunoSEQ multiplex PCR, while TCRdb's copy carries only in-frame clones and drops some. The sample yields 150,000 or so clones, 82% seen once. The sequenced sample consisted of PBMCs or T cells enriched from blood (not recorded which). Source of these receptors: a man aged 55 to 70 who had recovered from COVID-19.

This clone was picked up one time. This rearrangement joins TRBV19 to TRBJ2-2; TRBD1 agrees at 9 bases. The CDR3 runs 14 residues. J was trimmed by 5 bases and V by 5 bases; bases with no gene match: 3. Germline CDR1 LNHDA, CDR2 SQIVND (reference sequence). The CDR3 coding sequence is TGTGCCAGTAGTCCCGGGACAGGGACCGGGGAGCTGTTTTTT. Translating it yields CASSPGTGTGELFF.

The J gene is TRBJ2-7, the V gene TRBV28, with 13 bases aligning to TRBD2. Unmatched junction bases numbered 6, after V lost 6 bases and J lost 4 bases. The CDR3 contains 15 residues. CDR1 and CDR2 (germline): MDHEN, SYDVKM. The CDR3 coding sequence is TGTGCCAGCAGGCTTACTAGCGGGAGGGTTTACGAGCAGTACTTC. This sequence encodes CASRLTSGRVYEQYF.

This chain joins TRBV14 and TRBJ1-2, with D tentatively TRBD1 (6 bases). V shed 6 bases and J shed 4 bases, with 12 bases lying between them. This CDR3 has 13 residues. CDR1 SGHDN and CDR2 FVKESK come from the germline V gene. The CDR3 nucleotides read TGTGCCAGCAGGGCAACAGGGCGCTATGGCTACACCTTC. The encoded protein is CASRATGRYGYTF.

V is TRBV7-2 and J is TRBJ2-1; 11 nucleotides line up with TRBD2. This CDR3 region has 17 residues. Looked up from germline, CDR1 is SGHTA and CDR2 is FQGNSA. V lost 5 bases and J lost 4; bases outside the gene matches: 10. CDR3 amino acids: CASSIVSGRAGYNEQFF. CDR3 nucleotides: TGTGCCAGCAGCATCGTTAGCGGGAGGGCCGGGTACAATGAGCAGTTCTTC.

This clone was picked up a small number of times. The V gene is TRBV2, the J gene TRBJ2-1, with a possible D match to TRBD2 (6 bases). V was shortened by 7 bases and J by 8 bases, with 15 bases between the two germline ends. CDR1 is SNHLY, CDR2 FYNNEI, per germline. CDR3 length: 13 residues. CDR3 protein: CASNLGGFDEQFF. CDR3 in DNA: TGTGCCAGCAATTTAGGAGGGTTTGATGAGCAGTTCTTC.

The chain uses TRBV27 and TRBJ2-7; D remains ambiguous. CDR1 MNHEY and CDR2 SMNVEV come from the germline V gene (reference sequence). This CDR3 has 15 residues. Trimming cost V 2 bases and J 2 bases, with 13 bases left between them. For the CDR3, the DNA is TGTGCCAGCAGTTTAGATCCAGGAATTGCCTACGAGCAGTACTTC. It specifies CASSLDPGIAYEQYF.

The CDR3 protein is CASSRTGDTEAFF. The CDR3 DNA is TGCGCCAGCTCGAGGACAGGGGACACTGAAGCTTTCTTT. This chain uses TRBV5-1 with TRBJ1-1; TRBD1 agrees at 9 bases. Germline V gene data show CDR1 as SGHRS and CDR2 as YFSETQ. This CDR3 has 13 amino acids. The junction had 4 bases not matched to a gene; V was cut back by 7 bases and J by 3 bases.

This sequence joins TRBV7-3 and TRBJ2-3; D unresolved. This CDR3 contains 15 residues. Germline V gives CDR1 SGHTA, CDR2 FQGTGA. The V end lost 5 bases, the J end lost 0 bases, and 12 bases lay between the germline ends. The CDR3 sequence is CASSPHPVSTDTQYF. CDR3 bases: TGTGCCAGCAGCCCCCATCCGGTCAGCACAGATACGCAGTATTTT.

The gene calls are TRBV30 and TRBJ1-2, with a weak D call TRBD1 (5 bases). Trimming removed 3 bases from V and 4 bases from J, with 9 bases in between. This CDR3 is 12 amino acids long. The germline gives CDR1 GTSNPN, CDR2 SVGIG (reference sequence). This chain's CDR3 is CAWSGQPYGYTF. The CDR3, as DNA: TGTGCCTGGAGCGGACAACCCTATGGCTACACCTTC.

The rearrangement links TRBV14 to TRBJ2-2, with a weak D call TRBD1 (5 bases). Trimming took 2 bases from V and 5 from J, leaving 6 bases between them. The CDR3 runs to 13 residues. The V gene's germline CDR1 is SGHDN and CDR2 FVKESK. DNA of the CDR3: TGTGCCAGCAGCCAACAGGGAACCGGGGAGCTGTTTTTT. It yields the protein CASSQQGTGELFF.

The gene calls are TRBV28 and TRBJ1-1; D not resolved. Germline lookup yields CDR1 MDHEN and CDR2 SYDVKM. The CDR3 spans 11 residues. Trimming removed 10 bases at V and 3 bases at J, with 9 bases between. In DNA, the CDR3 is TGTGCCACCGAACCGGACACTGAAGCTTTCTTT. This codes for CATEPDTEAFF.

CDR3 in DNA: TGCGCCAGCAGACAGGGGAAGGGCTCCTACGAGCAGTACTTC. Translated, it gives CASRQGKGSYEQYF. The V gene is TRBV4-1, the J gene TRBJ2-7, with TRBD1 identical over 7 bases. Germline loops: CDR1 MGHRA, CDR2 YSYEKL. The CDR3 has 14 amino acids. V was pared by 6 bases and J by 0 bases, with 5 bases of the junction left unmatched.

This clone was recorded a few times. V is TRBV3-1 (or the pseudogene TRBV3-2) and J is TRBJ1-1, with 7 bases identical to TRBD1. J was trimmed by 1 base and V by 7 bases; bases with no gene match: 6. The CDR3 totals 14 residues. The V gene's germline CDR1 is LGHDT and CDR2 YNNKEL (reference sequence). The CDR3 bases are TGTGCCAGCAACAGAGGGGGCACGAACACTGAAGCTTTCTTT. This codes for CASNRGGTNTEAFF.

The V gene is TRBV7-8, the J gene TRBJ2-1, with 9 positions matching TRBD2. V was pared by 3 bases and J by 7 bases, with 13 bases of the junction left unmatched. Germline V gene sequence: CDR1 SGHVS, CDR2 FQNEAQ. There are 17 residues in the CDR3. CDR3 nucleotides: TGTGCCAGCAGCTTTGGGAGGGTAGCGGGAGTGAGGAATGAGCAGTTCTTC. Its protein is CASSFGRVAGVRNEQFF.

The chain is built from TRBV7-9 and TRBJ1-2, with a possible D match to TRBD1 (6 bases). Trimming cost V 3 bases and J 6 bases, with 17 bases left between them. The CDR3 has 15 residues. CDR1 and CDR2 (germline): SEHNR, FQNEAQ (reference sequence). The CDR3 sequence is CASSFEATGRNGYTF. CDR3 DNA: TGTGCCAGCAGCTTTGAGGCGACAGGAAGGAATGGCTACACCTTC. Supplemented by reference TRBV7-9 and TRBJ1-2, the full variable domain reads DTGVSQNPRHKITKRGQNVTFRCDPISEHNRLYWYRQTLGQGPEFLTYFQNEAQLEKSRLLSDRFSAERPKGSFSTLEIQRTEQGDSAMYLCASSFEATGRNGYTFGSGTRLTVV.

The chain links TRBV21-1 to TRBJ1-1. TRBV21-1 is termed a pseudogene. There are 13 residues in the CDR3. The CDR3 DNA is TGTGCCAGCACCAAGGGAGAGGGCAACGCGGCTTTCTTT. Translation gives CASTKGEGNAAFF.

The chain couples TRBV19 to TRBJ2-1, with 12 bases that match TRBD1. J gave up 1 base and V 4 bases, and 11 bases lay outside the gene matches. The CDR3 is made up of 19 amino acids. Looked up from germline, CDR1 is LNHDA and CDR2 is SQIVND (reference sequence). The DNA of the CDR3 is TGTGCCAGTAGTACCTCCCGGGACAGGGGGCGAAGGTCCTACAATGAGCAGTTCTTC. Protein: CASSTSRDRGRRSYNEQFF.

The V call is TRBV28, the J call TRBJ2-1; 9 bases fit TRBD1. The CDR3 loop spans 16 amino acids. With 2 bases clipped from V and 3 bases from J, the junction kept 5 bases outside the gene matches. CDR1 is MDHEN and CDR2 is SYDVKM in the germline V gene. CDR3 coding DNA: TGTGCCAGCAGTTTAGGACAGGGGATATACTACAATGAGCAGTTCTTC. It codes for CASSLGQGIYYNEQFF.

This chain links TRBV2 with TRBJ1-4; D not certain. Germline CDR1 reads SNHLY; CDR2 reads FYNNEI. The CDR3 sequence is 13 residues long. Trimming pared 7 bases from V and 6 bases from J, leaving 12 bases between. The CDR3: CASTEGMDEKLFF. In DNA form, the CDR3 reads TGTGCCAGCACAGAGGGTATGGATGAAAAACTGTTTTTT.

This chain links TRBV7-6 with TRBJ2-1; TRBD2 matches at 8 bases. Trimming removed 2 bases from V and 8 bases from J; junction bases left unmatched: 8. This CDR3 has 15 amino acids. The germline V gene encodes CDR1 SGHVS and CDR2 FNYEAQ. The DNA for the CDR3 is TGTGCCAGCAGCTTACGGGGGGGCCCGTCTGATGAGCAGTTCTTC. It is translated as CASSLRGGPSDEQFF.

The table lists this clone with many counts. The V and J genes are TRBV10-3 and TRBJ2-3; 12 nucleotides line up with TRBD2. The CDR3 is made up of 18 amino acids. From germline, CDR1 is ENHRY and CDR2 SYGVKD. V shed 0 bases, J shed 5 bases, and the junction held 9 bases outside the gene matches. CDR3 nucleotides: TGTGCCATCAGTGAGTCTCGGTCTAGCGGGGGGGCTAAAGATACGCAGTATTTT. Its protein product is CAISESRSSGGAKDTQYF.

The table lists this clone with a count of one. V gene TRBV7-9 combines with J gene TRBJ2-7; 8 bases align to TRBD1. The CDR3 runs to 15 residues. V gave up 2 bases and J gave up 6 bases; unmatched junction bases: 9. Germline lookup yields CDR1 SEHNR and CDR2 FQNEAQ (reference sequence). DNA for the CDR3: TGTGCCAGCAGCTTACCGGGGACAGGCGGGATCGAGCAGTACTTC. Its translation is CASSLPGTGGIEQYF.

The V and J genes are TRBV10-3 and TRBJ2-1, with TRBD2 matching 13 bases. V lost 2 bases to trimming and J lost 8 bases; unmatched junction nucleotides: 9. The germline CDR1 and CDR2 sequences are ENHRY and SYGVKD. This CDR3 comprises 17 residues. The CDR3 is CAISEMPGLAGYYEQFF. The CDR3 DNA reads as TGTGCCATCAGTGAGATGCCGGGACTAGCGGGATATTATGAGCAGTTCTTC.

The genes are TRBV11-2 and TRBJ2-7; TRBD1 matches 10 bases. Germline assignment: CDR1 SGHAT and CDR2 FQNNGV. V shed 6 bases and J 4 bases; nucleotides not matched to a gene: 9. The CDR3 contains 15 residues. CDR3 residues: CASSPLGDRGYEQYF. CDR3 DNA: TGTGCCAGCAGTCCCTTGGGGGACAGGGGATACGAGCAGTACTTC. The full variable domain, rest sourced from reference TRBV11-2 and TRBJ2-7, is EAGVAQSPRYKIIEKRQSVAFWCNPISGHATLYWYQQILGQGPKLLIQFQNNGVVDDSQLPKDRFSAERLKGVDSTLKIQPAKLEDSAVYLCASSPLGDRGYEQYFGPGTRLTVT.

Comments on this clone: An end of the junction does not agree with germline; a read error may underlie this. The chain joins TRBV5-1 to TRBJ2-1, with 8 bases matching TRBD2. Germline CDR1 SGHRS, CDR2 YFSETQ. The CDR3 has 16 amino acids. The CDR3 bases are TGCGCCAGCAGTTTGGTGGGGACTAGCTCCTACAATGAGCAGTTCTTC. Amino acids: CASSLVGTSSYNEQFF.

V and J are TRBV4-1 and TRBJ2-7; weak D call: TRBD1 (6 bases). Germline CDR1 is MGHRA and CDR2 is YSYEKL. The CDR3 consists of 14 residues. V was trimmed by 4 bases and J by 0 bases, leaving 10 bases between them. The CDR3 sequence is CASSRDTLSYEQYF. The CDR3 region has the DNA TGCGCCAGCAGCCGGGACACCCTCTCCTACGAGCAGTACTTC.

The chain couples TRBV19 to TRBJ2-2; weak D call: TRBD1 (6 bases). The V gene lost 5 bases and the J gene lost 0 bases, with 10 bases spanning the gap. CDR1 is LNHDA, CDR2 SQIVND, per germline (reference sequence). The CDR3 sequence is 15 residues long. The CDR3 sequence is CASSPRQANTGELFF. CDR3 DNA sequence: TGTGCCAGTAGTCCCCGACAGGCGAACACCGGGGAGCTGTTTTTT.